The rows below give T cell receptor beta chains drawn from one sample of a study of blood T cells in healthy people across ages. TCRdb re-called the 5' RACE reads through MiXCR, storing one row per CDR3 protein. The data hold about 970,000 distinct CDR3 sequences, with approximately 50% observed a single time. The sequencing sample was made of blood. The receptors were gathered from a woman between 55 and 75 years old in good health. The CDR3 runs from the conserved cysteine through the conserved F or W. D genes are given only for firm matches. Part of the rows lack a size; the others show once, few, many or a class for expanded clones.

j_call	d_call	v_call	clone_size	cdr3_length	cdr3_nt	cdr3_aa
TRBJ2-5	TRBD2	TRBV11-2	few	18	TGTGCCAGCAGCAGACAAAGCGGGAGGGCCAATGGAGAAGAGACCCAGTACTTC	CASSRQSGRANGEETQYF
TRBJ2-5	NA	TRBV27	NA	14	TGTGCCAGCAGTCGACAAGGGACTTTACAGACCCAGTACTTC	CASSRQGTLQTQYF
TRBJ2-1	NA	TRBV4-1	few	13	TGCGCCAGCAGCTGGACGGGAAGGAATGAGCAGTTCTTC	CASSWTGRNEQFF
TRBJ2-1	NA	TRBV6-5	NA	15	TGTGCCAGCAACCCGGGTGGGAGGTCGAGCAATGAGCAGTTCTTC	CASNPGGRSSNEQFF
TRBJ2-5	TRBD1	TRBV7-2	NA	14	TGTGCCAGCAGCCCAGGGGGCCTAGTTGAGACCCAGTACTTC	CASSPGGLVETQYF
TRBJ2-1	NA	TRBV20-1	NA	16	TGCAGTGCTAGGAGCGTTAAGGGGCCACCCTACAATGAGCAGTTCTTC	CSARSVKGPPYNEQFF
TRBJ2-1	NA	TRBV7-2	few	12	TGTGCCAGCCGGAGTCAGCCCAATGAGCAGTTCTTC	CASRSQPNEQFF
TRBJ1-2	TRBD1	TRBV20-1	NA	12	TGCAGTGCTGGGGACAGTTTCTATGGCTACACCTTC	CSAGDSFYGYTF
TRBJ2-7	TRBD1	TRBV29-1	few	13	TGCAGCGCTACCCGGGACAGGAGGTACGAGCAGTACTTC	CSATRDRRYEQYF
TRBJ2-3	NA	TRBV20-1	few	14	TGCAGTGCTAGAGACCTGGATTATACAGATACGCAGTATTTT	CSARDLDYTDTQYF
TRBJ2-7	NA	TRBV10-3	NA	11	TGTGCCATCAGTGGACTCGACGAGCAGTACTTC	CAISGLDEQYF
TRBJ2-3	TRBD2	TRBV4-1	few	16	TGCGCCAGCAGCCAAGCGACTAGCGGGGGCACAGATACGCAGTATTTT	CASSQATSGGTDTQYF
TRBJ2-1	NA	TRBV4-3	NA	14	TGCGCCAGCAGCCAAGAAAGGCGGCCCAATGAGCAGTTCTTC	CASSQERRPNEQFF
TRBJ2-3	TRBD2	TRBV7-2	NA	20	TGTGCCAGCAGCTTAAAGGCCCAGACTAGCGAGATTTACACCCCGGGTACGCAGTATTTT	CASSLKAQTSEIYTPGTQYF
TRBJ2-5	NA	TRBV6-5	NA	18	TGTGCCAGCAGTTACGGGATGATGGGACGAGCGGAGTCGGGGACCCAGTACTTC	CASSYGMMGRAESGTQYF
TRBJ2-5	TRBD1	TRBV5-1	few	16	TGCGCCAGCAGCTTGGCAAGCCAGACAGGGGGGGAGACCCAGTACTTC	CASSLASQTGGETQYF
TRBJ1-5	NA	TRBV24-1	NA	11	TGTGCCACCGGCATAGATCAGCCCCAGCATTTT	CATGIDQPQHF
TRBJ2-1	NA	TRBV28	few	17	TGTGCCAGCAGTCCCGACCCCCCCAGGGGCTCCTACAATGAGCAGTTCTTC	CASSPDPPRGSYNEQFF
TRBJ1-2	NA	TRBV6-5	NA	13	TGTGCCAGCAGTTACTCGGGGCAATATGGCTACACCTTC	CASSYSGQYGYTF
TRBJ2-7	TRBD2	TRBV6-5	NA	16	TGTGCCAGCAGTAAGAAGGGGCTAGCGGGATTCTACGAGCAGTACTTC	CASSKKGLAGFYEQYF
TRBJ2-5	NA	TRBV18	NA	14	TGTGCCAGCTCACCTCCGTCAGTCCAAGAGACCCAGTACTTC	CASSPPSVQETQYF
TRBJ2-5	NA	TRBV25-1	NA	12	TGTGCCAGCAGTGAATATGGCCGTGAGCAGTACTTC	CASSEYGREQYF
TRBJ2-5	TRBD1	TRBV2	few	14	TGTGCCAGCACCAGGGACAGGGCCTCGGAGACCCAGTACTTC	CASTRDRASETQYF
TRBJ2-1	TRBD1	TRBV11-2	once	16	TGTGCCAGCAGCTGGATCAAAGGACAGGGATACAATGAGCAGTTCTTC	CASSWIKGQGYNEQFF
TRBJ1-5	TRBD1	TRBV7-9	NA	16	TGTACCAGCAGCTCTTACGACAGGGATAGCAATCAGCCCCAGCATTTT	CTSSSYDRDSNQPQHF
TRBJ2-7	NA	TRBV20-1	few	16	TGCAGTGCTAGAGATTTTCGGGGCTCTGGCATTTACGAGCAGTACTTC	CSARDFRGSGIYEQYF
TRBJ2-1	TRBD1	TRBV6-2/TRBV6-3	few	16	TGTGCCAGCAGTCCCATCCAGGGGGCCTCCTACAATGAGCAGTTCTTC	CASSPIQGASYNEQFF
TRBJ1-5	TRBD1	TRBV2	NA	18	TGTGCCAGCAGTCCTGACCTATGGACAGGGGGTAAGAATCAGCCCCAGCATTTT	CASSPDLWTGGKNQPQHF
TRBJ2-5	TRBD2	TRBV28	NA	16	TGTGCCAGCAGTTCGCTACTAGCGGGAGGGAGAGAGACCCAGTACTTC	CASSSLLAGGRETQYF
TRBJ1-2	NA	TRBV2	NA	15	TGTGCCAGCCTGAAGGTTGGGGGCAGGTTCTATGGCTACACCTTC	CASLKVGGRFYGYTF
TRBJ2-3	NA	TRBV4-2	few	16	TGTGCCAGCAGCCAAGAATTGGGGGTCTCGCCGGATACGCAGTATTTT	CASSQELGVSPDTQYF
TRBJ2-2	TRBD2	TRBV20-1	NA	18	TGCAGTGCTAGAGATCGGCTAAGACTAGCGGGAGCGGTCGGGGAGCTGTTTTTT	CSARDRLRLAGAVGELFF
TRBJ2-7	NA	TRBV5-1	NA	15	TGCGCCAGCAGCTTGGTGGGGGGGCTGAGCGACGAGCAGTACTTC	CASSLVGGLSDEQYF
TRBJ2-7	NA	TRBV7-6	few	16	TGTGCCAGCAGCTTACTACCGGGACTGATGTCCTACGAGCAGTACTTC	CASSLLPGLMSYEQYF
TRBJ2-7	TRBD2	TRBV30	NA	11	TGTGCCTGGGGACTAGCGCGGGAGCAGTACTTC	CAWGLAREQYF
TRBJ2-5	NA	TRBV21-1	NA	15	TGTGCCAGCAGCAGGTTTTGCCAGGCTCAAGAGACCCAGTACTTC	CASSRFCQAQETQYF
TRBJ2-7	NA	TRBV29-1	many	13	TGCAGCGTTGGCGGGACACGTAACTACGAGCAGTACTTC	CSVGGTRNYEQYF
TRBJ1-2	NA	TRBV11-2	NA	13	TGTGCCAGTAAGCCGGGACCAAACTATGGCTACACCTTC	CASKPGPNYGYTF
TRBJ2-7	NA	TRBV29-1	few	12	TGCAGCGTTGAAGATTACCGGGGGGAGCAGTACTTC	CSVEDYRGEQYF
TRBJ1-2	NA	TRBV7-2	many	16	TGTGCCAGCAGCCCGCCTGCCGAGCATCGGGGGGATGGCTACACCTTC	CASSPPAEHRGDGYTF
TRBJ2-7	TRBD1	TRBV28	NA	12	TGTGCCAGGGGGACAGGTGGCTACGAGCAGTACTTC	CARGTGGYEQYF
TRBJ1-3	NA	TRBV5-5	NA	17	TGTGCCAGCAGCTTGTGGGCAGGCCACCCTACTGGAAACACCATATATTTT	CASSLWAGHPTGNTIYF
TRBJ2-2	TRBD1	TRBV12-3/TRBV12-4	few	13	TGTGCCAGCAGCCAGGGGGCGTGGGGGGAGCTGTTTTTT	CASSQGAWGELFF
TRBJ1-5	NA	TRBV15	few	13	TGTGCCACCAGCCTTCTCAGCAATCAGCCCCAGCATTTT	CATSLLSNQPQHF
TRBJ2-1	TRBD1	TRBV7-2	NA	14	TGTGCCACCAGCTCCGGGACAGGGCAGAATGAGCAGTTCTTC	CATSSGTGQNEQFF
TRBJ1-1	TRBD1	TRBV20-1	few	14	TGCAGTGCTCCGGAGACAGGGCGTAGGACTGAAGCTTTCTTT	CSAPETGRRTEAFF
TRBJ1-6	NA	TRBV5-6	NA	16	TGTGCCAGCAGCGCCCTTGACCGAACCGGGAATTCACCCCTCCACTTT	CASSALDRTGNSPLHF
TRBJ2-4	NA	TRBV20-1	NA	13	TGCAGTGCTAGACACAGGGCTGGGAACATTCAGTACTTC	CSARHRAGNIQYF
TRBJ2-7	NA	TRBV3-1	NA	12	TGTGCCAGCAGCCAAATATACTACGAGCAGTACTTC	CASSQIYYEQYF
TRBJ2-4	NA	TRBV30	NA	14	TGTGCCTGGAGTGCTTGGACGGGGGCGAACATTCAGTACTTC	CAWSAWTGANIQYF
TRBJ2-5	NA	TRBV12-3/TRBV12-4	NA	15	TGTGCCAGCAGCTCCGGGACGTGGGGGGCCGAGACCCAGTACTTC	CASSSGTWGAETQYF
TRBJ2-7	NA	TRBV5-1	NA	15	TGCGCCAGCAGCTACCAGACAGGACGCTCCTACGAGCAGTACTTC	CASSYQTGRSYEQYF
TRBJ1-4	TRBD1	TRBV5-1	NA	18	TGCGCCAGCAGCTTGGGCTTGGGACAGGCCCGACCGAATGAAAAACTGTTTTTT	CASSLGLGQARPNEKLFF
TRBJ1-2	TRBD1	TRBV7-3	NA	14	TGTGCCAGCAGCTCCCCGGGACAGCAAGGCGGCTACACCTTC	CASSSPGQQGGYTF
TRBJ2-1	TRBD2	TRBV27	NA	17	TGTGCCAGCAGTGTCCAGCGGGAAACAACGTCCTACAATGAGCAGTTCTTC	CASSVQRETTSYNEQFF
TRBJ2-5	NA	TRBV29-1	few	12	TGCAGCGGCCGAATGGGGCAAGAGACCCAGTACTTC	CSGRMGQETQYF
TRBJ1-5	NA	TRBV20-1	NA	13	TGCAGTGTGGAAGGTCGGGGGAATCAGCCCCAGCATTTT	CSVEGRGNQPQHF
TRBJ2-5	NA	TRBV6-5	NA	13	TGTGCCAGCAGACAGGATGTGAAAGAGACCCAGTACTTC	CASRQDVKETQYF
TRBJ2-4	NA	TRBV9	few	13	TGTGCCAGCAGCGTAGGCCCCAAGGGCATTCAGTACTTC	CASSVGPKGIQYF